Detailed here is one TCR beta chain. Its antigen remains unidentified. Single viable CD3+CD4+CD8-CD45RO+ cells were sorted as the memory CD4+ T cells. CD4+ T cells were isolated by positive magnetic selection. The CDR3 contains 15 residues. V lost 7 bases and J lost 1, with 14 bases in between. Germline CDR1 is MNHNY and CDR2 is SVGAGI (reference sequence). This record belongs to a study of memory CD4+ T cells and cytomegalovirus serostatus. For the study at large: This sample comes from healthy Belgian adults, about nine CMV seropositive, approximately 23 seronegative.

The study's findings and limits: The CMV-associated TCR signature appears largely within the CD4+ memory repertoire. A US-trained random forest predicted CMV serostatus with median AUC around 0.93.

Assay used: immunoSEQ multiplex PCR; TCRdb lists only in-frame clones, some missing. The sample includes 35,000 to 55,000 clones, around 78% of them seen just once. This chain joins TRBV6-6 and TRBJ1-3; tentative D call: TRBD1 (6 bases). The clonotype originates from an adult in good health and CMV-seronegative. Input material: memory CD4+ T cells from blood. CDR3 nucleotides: TGTGCCAGCACCCCATCGGGGGCGTCTGGAAACACCATATATTTT. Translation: CASTPSGASGNTIYF.